This TCR beta chain was sequenced for a study of Ad26.COV2.S vaccination and SARS-CoV-2 variants. In the study overall: Ad26.COV2.S, an intramuscular injection, was given once or twice 56 days apart. Study-wide results and caveats: There was reportedly substantial breadth in spike-specific CD8+ and CD4+ T cell responses after vaccination.

On this clone: Its antigen remains unknown.

Sequenced by immunoSEQ multiplex PCR; TCRdb stores in-frame clones only, minus some. The sample shows fewer than 400,000 clones, 75% to 90% of them seen only once. Treatment indicated: about 20 received Ad26.COV2.S at low or high dose, single or two shots; 5 received placebo; per-sample allocation not given. After the first vaccine or placebo injection, samples were drawn on day 63. The sample came from a Boston adult aged 18-55 years. Looked up from germline, CDR1 is KGHSH and CDR2 is LQKENI. Between the trimmed V and J ends, which lost 0 bases and 2 bases, there was a span of 10 bases. The CDR3 loop spans 15 amino acids.

The sample in question was peripheral blood, obtained in a trial of Ad26.COV2.S vaccine versus placebo. This chain joins TRBV18 and TRBJ1-1, with D tentatively TRBD1 (5 bases). The sequence was collected from a person between 18 and 59 years old who received the Ad26.COV2.S COVID-19 vaccine or a placebo. CDR3 protein: CASSPPTVLNTEAFF. In DNA, the CDR3 is TGTGCCAGCTCACCACCGACAGTTCTAAACACTGAAGCTTTCTTT. Looking up the rest from reference TRBV18 and TRBJ1-1 gives the full variable domain: NAGVMQNPRHLVRRRGQEARLRCSPMKGHSHVYWYRQLPEEGLKFMVYLQKENIIDESGMPKERFSAEFPKEGPSILRIQQVVRGDSAAYFCASSPPTVLNTEAFFGQGTRLTVV.